Detailed here is one TCR beta chain. This sample is drawn from a study of T cell responses to AZD1222 COVID-19 vaccine. V was clipped by 5 bases and J by 3 bases; unmatched bases: 4. The CDR3 is 14 residues long. The V gene's germline CDR1 is SEHNR and CDR2 FQNEAQ (reference sequence). TCRdb keeps only in-frame clones here, not all; method: immunoSEQ multiplex PCR. The sample yields 120,000 to 150,000 clones, roughly 89% seen once. This sequence joins TRBV7-9 and TRBJ1-5, with 7 bases aligning to TRBD1. The sequence derives from an adult in good health. Sample: peripheral blood, taken on day 0 of AZD1222 vaccination. The CDR3 region is CASSQGGLNQPQHF. The CDR3, as DNA: TGTGCCAGCAGCCAAGGGGGCCTCAATCAGCCCCAGCATTTT.